These 8 T cell receptor beta chains share one sample of origin, sequenced in a study of T-cell reconstitution after alpha-beta-depleted transplantation in children (dated by TCRdb to the mid-2010s). Library preparation employed PCR. Sequenced on an Illumina HiSeq 2500. TCR libraries were prepared with molecular barcoding, using unique molecular identifiers to normalize TCRbeta repertoire quantification. Using fastp at Q25 and MiXCR, TCRdb reprocessed the public reads and kept productive beta chains. CDR3 protein duplicates are merged, each entry listing the most common genes and DNA. The sample includes hundreds of thousands of distinct CDR3 sequences, with approximately 12% observed a single time. The top ten clones comprise 2.2% of the sample. What this sample's treatment or condition label stands for: allogeneic hematopoietic cell transplantation with graft depleted of TCRalphabeta T cells and CD19 B cells.

The starting material was PBMCs, mostly from graft donor cells, obtained 360 days after TCRalphabeta/CD19-depleted stem cell transplant. The source is a male patient between 5 and 17 years old who had a stem cell transplant for acute myeloid leukemia, so the T cells may come from the graft donor.

The rearrangement uses TRBV3-1 and TRBJ2-3; a possible D gene is TRBD1 (6 bases). CDR3 size: 16 residues. V lost 4 bases and J lost 2, with 16 bases in between. Germline CDR1 is LGHDT and CDR2 is YNNKEL (reference sequence). DNA for the CDR3: TGTGCCAGCAGCCGCCAAAGGACAGCGTACACAGATACGCAGTATTTT. Its protein is CASSRQRTAYTDTQYF.

This clonotype was recorded at least ten times. The chain recombines TRBV4-3 with TRBJ2-5; 9 bases line up with TRBD2. The CDR3 consists of 17 residues. V lost 0 bases, J lost 6 bases, and 11 bases stayed unmatched. Germline V gene sequence: CDR1 LGHNA, CDR2 YSLEER. CDR3: CASSQEPPASGIKTQYF. For the CDR3, the DNA is TGCGCCAGCAGCCAAGAACCCCCGGCTAGCGGGATTAAGACCCAGTACTTC.

V usage is TRBV27 and J usage is TRBJ2-1; D gene unclear. Trimming removed 1 base at V and 9 bases at J, with 13 bases between. CDR3 length: 14 residues. Looked up from germline, CDR1 is MNHEY and CDR2 is SMNVEV (reference sequence). CDR3 sequence: CASSLLGSGGEQFF. The CDR3 coding sequence is TGTGCCAGCAGTTTATTAGGGTCGGGTGGTGAGCAGTTCTTC.

This clonotype was counted between two and nine times. This rearrangement joins TRBV7-9 to TRBJ1-2; no firm D call. Germline CDR1 is SEHNR and CDR2 is FQNEAQ (reference sequence). The CDR3 has 13 amino acids. Trimming stripped 5 bases from V and 8 bases from J, with 15 bases between. The CDR3 nucleotides read TGTGCCAGCAGCCCCCCAAATGGAGACGGCTACACCTTC. Amino acids: CASSPPNGDGYTF.

This chain connects TRBV12-3 or TRBV12-4 to TRBJ1-5; the match to TRBD1 covers 7 bases. J was trimmed by 6 bases and V by 6 bases; bases with no gene match: 11. This CDR3 is built from 15 residues. The CDR3, as DNA: TGTGCCAGCAGCCGAACCCCACAGGGGCCTCAGCCCCAGCATTTT. This sequence encodes CASSRTPQGPQPQHF.

This clonotype was counted between two and nine times. The rearrangement uses TRBV4-2 and TRBJ2-1; TRBD2 agrees at 8 bases. Trimming took 4 bases from V and 9 from J; bases not matched to a gene: 17. CDR1 LGHNA and CDR2 YNFKEQ come from the germline V gene. CDR3 size: 17 residues. CDR3 bases: TGTGCCAGCAGCCCGAACTCCCGTACTAGCGGAGTGAGTGAGCAGTTCTTC. It encodes CASSPNSRTSGVSEQFF.

In its sample, this clonotype was seen many times. This chain links TRBV6-2 or TRBV6-3 with TRBJ2-1, with TRBD2 matching over 15 bases. J gave up 5 bases and V 7 bases, and 9 bases lay outside the gene matches. The CDR3 consists of 17 residues. In germline, CDR1 is MNHEY, CDR2 SVGEGT. The CDR3 nucleotides are TGTGCCAGCACCTCCGGGACTAGCGGGAGGCTGAACAATGAGCAGTTCTTC. It encodes CASTSGTSGRLNNEQFF.

This clonotype was counted ten times or more. V usage is TRBV28 and J usage is TRBJ1-1; TRBD1 aligns across 8 bases. Germline CDR1 and CDR2: MDHEN and SYDVKM. The V gene end was trimmed by 4 bases and the J gene end by 3 bases; junction bases not matched to a gene: 1. The CDR3 length is 13 residues. CDR3 coding DNA: TGTGCCAGCAGTTGGGGACAGGACACTGAAGCTTTCTTT. This codes for CASSWGQDTEAFF.